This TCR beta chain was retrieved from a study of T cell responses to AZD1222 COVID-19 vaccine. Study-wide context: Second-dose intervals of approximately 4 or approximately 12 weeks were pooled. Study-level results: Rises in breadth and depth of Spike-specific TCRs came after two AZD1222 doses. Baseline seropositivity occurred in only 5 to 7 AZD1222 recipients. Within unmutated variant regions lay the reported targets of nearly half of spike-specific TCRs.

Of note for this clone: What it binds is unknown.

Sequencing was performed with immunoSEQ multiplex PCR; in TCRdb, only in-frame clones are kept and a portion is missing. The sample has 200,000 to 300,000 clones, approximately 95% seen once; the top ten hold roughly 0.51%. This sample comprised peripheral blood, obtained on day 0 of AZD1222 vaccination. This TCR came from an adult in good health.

CDR3 sequence reads: CASSGQGWDTEAFF. CDR3 coding DNA: TGTGCCAGCAGCGGACAGGGTTGGGACACTGAAGCTTTCTTT. The chain has TRBV7-9 and TRBJ1-1; 8 bases line up with TRBD1. Looked up from germline, CDR1 is SEHNR and CDR2 is FQNEAQ (reference sequence). After removal of 5 bases from V and 3 bases from J, the junction contained 5 bases not matched to a gene. The length of the CDR3 is 14 residues.